What follows are 8 T cell receptor beta chains derived from one specimen sequenced in a study of graft-versus-host responses after intestinal transplantation. Generated by immunoSEQ multiplex PCR, the TCRdb table keeps only in-frame clones and is missing some. The repertoire holds about 40,000 clones, with around 96% as singletons. Their recognized antigens are unknown. The sequences come from unstimulated CD8+ T cells sorted from spleen or lymph node cells, collected before transplant. These receptor sequences come from a human donor who was the organ donor for an intestinal transplant.

This rearrangement joins TRBV14 to TRBJ2-1; D gene uncertain. The CDR3 is 16 residues long. The germline V gene encodes CDR1 SGHDN and CDR2 FVKESK. Between the trimmed V and J ends, which lost 0 bases and 4 bases, there was a span of 13 bases. DNA for the CDR3: TGTGCCAGCAGCCAAGAACGGTTCGACCATTACAATGAGCAGTTCTTC. Protein product: CASSQERFDHYNEQFF.

The V call is TRBV6-7, the J call TRBJ2-1; no clear D gene. TRBV6-7 is an ORF for which the function is uncertain. The germline V and J ends were trimmed by 0 bases and 5 bases, with 17 bases remaining between them. This CDR3 is 17 amino acids long. For the CDR3, the DNA is TGTGCCAGCAGTTACTCCCACGGGCACGCACGCCACAATGAGCAGTTCTTC. Translating it yields CASSYSHGHARHNEQFF.

V usage is TRBV6-1 and J usage is TRBJ1-2; 7 bases align to TRBD1. This CDR3 is built from 14 residues. The V gene end was trimmed by 6 bases and the J gene end by 3 bases; junction bases not matched to a gene: 7. Germline V lookup: CDR1 MNHNS, CDR2 SASEGT. CDR3 residues: CASRPPGQYYGYTF. DNA of the CDR3: TGTGCCAGCAGGCCACCGGGACAGTACTATGGCTACACCTTC.

In this sample, this clone turned up a few times. This CDR3 reads CASSFLGGLDEQYF. DNA of the CDR3: TGTGCCAGCAGCTTCCTTGGGGGGCTGGACGAGCAGTACTTC. The V gene is TRBV7-9, the J gene TRBJ2-7; D possibly uses TRBD1 or TRBD2 (6 bases each). Germline CDR1 reads SEHNR; CDR2 reads FQNEAQ (reference sequence). The CDR3 consists of 14 residues. V gave up 3 bases and J gave up 5 bases, with 14 bases separating them.

V is TRBV19 and J is TRBJ2-1, with TRBD2 identical over 12 bases. Germline CDR1 reads LNHDA; CDR2 reads SQIVND (reference sequence). With 5 bases clipped from V and 7 bases from J, the junction kept 6 bases outside the gene matches. The CDR3 length is 15 residues. The DNA for the CDR3 is TGTGCCAGTAGTTCTAGCGGGGGGGCTGGTAATGAGCAGTTCTTC. It codes for CASSSSGGAGNEQFF.

V usage is TRBV16 and J usage is TRBJ1-6; D ambiguous. V lost 2 bases and J 0 bases, leaving 11 bases between the germline ends. Germline CDR1 and CDR2: KGHSY and FQNENV. The CDR3 runs 17 residues. CDR3 DNA: TGTGCCAGCAGCCAAACCACAGTTAGCTCCTATAATTCACCCCTCCACTTT. Amino acids: CASSQTTVSSYNSPLHF.

The chain carries TRBV5-1 and TRBJ1-1; D unclear. The CDR3 totals 13 residues. CDR1 and CDR2 from the germline V gene are SGHRS and YFSETQ. V shed 0 bases and J shed 8 bases, with 11 bases lying between them. The CDR3 loop reads CASSLARLGEAFF. DNA of the CDR3: TGCGCCAGCAGCTTGGCCCGGCTAGGGGAAGCTTTCTTT. Full variable domain (missing parts from reference TRBV5-1 and TRBJ1-1): KAGVTQTPRYLIKTRGQQVTLSCSPISGHRSVSWYQQTPGQGLQFLFEYFSETQRNKGNFPGRFSGRQFSNSRSEMNVSTLELGDSALYLCASSLARLGEAFFGQGTRLTVV.

The chain's CDR3 is CASSSPGGDTQYF. The CDR3 nucleotides read TGTGCCAGTAGCTCCCCGGGAGGAGATACGCAGTATTTT. This sequence joins TRBV19 and TRBJ2-3; the match to TRBD2 covers 7 bases. Germline V gives CDR1 LNHDA, CDR2 SQIVND (reference sequence). J lost 5 bases, V lost 6 bases, and 5 bases had no gene match. The CDR3 length is 13 residues.